This T cell receptor beta chain comes out of a study of blood T cell repertoires in COVID-19. Study summary: Acute-phase and convalescent COVID-19 samples originated in the United States, Italy and Spain.

CDR1 and CDR2 (germline): SGHRS, YFSETQ. This CDR3 contains 15 residues. V dropped 3 bases and J dropped 4 bases, with 16 bases sitting between them. Method: immunoSEQ multiplex PCR; TCRdb's copy keeps in-frame clones and lacks some. Of around 420,000 clones listed, 70% to 90% are singletons. What was sequenced was PBMCs or T cells enriched from blood (not recorded which). The V call is TRBV5-1, the J call TRBJ1-1; D is perhaps TRBD1 (5 bases). The sequence derives from a woman between 40 and 55 years old with acute COVID-19. CDR3 in amino acids: CASSSTGFDSTEAFF. The CDR3 DNA follows: TGCGCCAGCAGCTCCACAGGTTTTGATAGCACTGAAGCTTTCTTT. The variable domain in full, completed from reference TRBV5-1 and TRBJ1-1, reads KAGVTQTPRYLIKTRGQQVTLSCSPISGHRSVSWYQQTPGQGLQFLFEYFSETQRNKGNFPGRFSGRQFSNSRSEMNVSTLELGDSALYLCASSSTGFDSTEAFFGQGTRLTVV.